Below are 16 T cell receptor beta chains sequenced from a single sample in a study of CD8 T cells in ankylosing spondylitis. TCRdb ran MiXCR on the 5' RACE reads and lists one entry per CDR3 protein. Among just under 95,000 distinct CDR3 sequences, roughly 9.6% were seen once, and the ten largest hold 4% to 5.5%. The sequencing input was blood, either unsorted or a sorted T cell fraction (not recorded which). The receptors shown here come from a male donor with ankylosing spondylitis or in good health (not recorded which).

This clonotype was seen a few times. This chain links TRBV5-5 with TRBJ2-7, with 12 nucleotides matching TRBD2. CDR3 length: 15 residues. The germline V gene encodes CDR1 SGHKS and CDR2 YYEKEE (reference sequence). V lost 4 bases to trimming and J lost 5 bases; unmatched junction nucleotides: 7. For the CDR3, the DNA is TGTGCCAGCAGCCCTCGGACTAGCGGGGCGCACGAGCAGTACTTC. Translating gives CASSPRTSGAHEQYF.

This clonotype has at least ten counts. The chain couples TRBV12-3 or TRBV12-4 to TRBJ2-7; TRBD2 matches at 13 bases. The CDR3 has 16 residues. J gave up 7 bases and V 6 bases, and 12 bases lay outside the gene matches. CDR3 DNA sequence: TGTGCCAGCAGGCGAGGGACTAGCGGGGCCCTCGGTGAGCAGTACTTC. It is translated as CASRRGTSGALGEQYF.

This clonotype was detected many times. This chain uses TRBV20-1 with TRBJ2-4; tentatively, D is TRBD2 (7 bases). Trimming removed 6 bases from V and 0 bases from J, with 15 bases in between. Germline CDR1 DFQATT, CDR2 SNEGSKA (reference sequence). The CDR3 contains 15 residues. This CDR3 reads CSATGGLLAKNIQYF. CDR3 sequence (DNA): TGCAGTGCCACCGGGGGGCTGTTAGCCAAAAACATTCAGTACTTC.

This clonotype was recorded at least ten times. The V and J genes are TRBV12-3 or TRBV12-4 and TRBJ2-7; no reliable D call. The CDR3 loop spans 14 amino acids. V was pared by 6 bases and J by 3 bases, with 15 bases between. The CDR3 nucleotides read TGTGCCAGCAGCTTTCGGCCTGGGGACTACGAGCAGTACTTC. Protein: CASSFRPGDYEQYF.

This clonotype was observed at least ten times. The chain joins TRBV5-1 to TRBJ1-1; the match to TRBD1 covers 10 bases. The CDR3 is made up of 15 amino acids. The germline gives CDR1 SGHRS, CDR2 YFSETQ. V was pared by 6 bases and J by 1 base, with 6 bases of the junction left unmatched. As DNA, the CDR3 is TGCGCCAGCACCTCACGGGACAGGGGGAACACTGAAGCTTTCTTT. Translation gives CASTSRDRGNTEAFF.

This clonotype was seen many times. V usage is TRBV20-1 and J usage is TRBJ2-7; D remains unclear. With 7 bases removed from V and 2 bases from J, the gap between germline ends came to 9 bases. The CDR3 length is 11 residues. Germline CDR1 is DFQATT and CDR2 is SNEGSKA (reference sequence). The CDR3 spells CSVGEAYEQYF. CDR3 nucleotide sequence: TGCAGTGTGGGTGAGGCCTACGAGCAGTACTTC.

This clonotype was detected ten times or more. V usage is TRBV4-2 and J usage is TRBJ2-3; 12 bases map to TRBD2. The germline CDR1 and CDR2 sequences are LGHNA and YNFKEQ. This CDR3 is built from 17 residues. V dropped 1 base and J dropped 4; count of bases not matched to a gene: 6. The CDR3 nucleotides are TGTGCCAGCAGCCAAGCTGTGACTAGCGGGGGTGCAGATACGCAGTATTTT. Amino acids: CASSQAVTSGGADTQYF.

Ten or more counts support this clonotype. The chain links TRBV10-3 to TRBJ1-2; D is uncertain. V was cut by 4 bases and J by 4 bases, with 16 bases left in between. Germline V gene lookup returns CDR1 ENHRY and CDR2 SYGVKD. The CDR3 covers 15 residues. CDR3 loop: CAISVLQFFGYGYTF. The CDR3 nucleotides are TGTGCCATCAGTGTATTACAGTTTTTCGGCTATGGCTACACCTTC.

The chain employs TRBV12-3 or TRBV12-4 and TRBJ2-5; TRBD2 agrees at 11 bases. This CDR3 spans 15 amino acids. The V and J ends lost 3 bases and 2 bases, in that order; junction bases with no gene match: 2. The CDR3: CASSFLAGGQETQYF. The CDR3 DNA follows: TGTGCCAGCAGTTTCCTAGCGGGGGGACAAGAGACCCAGTACTTC.

This clonotype was counted many times. CDR3 DNA sequence: TGCGCCAGCAGCCCAGGGGGGACTGGAAACAATGAGCAGTTCTTC. Protein product: CASSPGGTGNNEQFF. V gene TRBV5-1 combines with J gene TRBJ2-1; D may be TRBD1 (7 bases). Germline-derived CDR1 and CDR2 are SGHRS and YFSETQ. The CDR3 is 15 amino acids. Trimming removed 4 bases at V and 5 bases at J, with 16 bases between.

The V call is TRBV7-2, the J call TRBJ2-7; D unresolved. The CDR3 has 11 residues. Germline CDR1 is SGHTA and CDR2 is FQGNSA. Trimming cost V 8 bases and J 6 bases, with 11 bases left between them. The CDR3 DNA sequence: TGTGCCAGCGCCCTCTCCGGCGAGCAGTACTTC. It yields the protein CASALSGEQYF.

The rearrangement joins TRBV30 to TRBJ2-3, with 10 bases that match TRBD2. Trimming took 0 bases from V and 2 from J; bases not matched to a gene: 11. Germline V gives CDR1 GTSNPN, CDR2 SVGIG (reference sequence). The CDR3 is 18 residues long. The CDR3 region is CAWSVIPSGGRITDTQYF. CDR3 nucleotide sequence: TGTGCCTGGAGTGTAATCCCTAGCGGGGGCCGAATCACAGATACGCAGTATTTT.

This clonotype was found a few times. The V gene is TRBV29-1, the J gene TRBJ1-1, with D perhaps TRBD1 (5 bases). This CDR3 spans 12 amino acids. Germline V gene data show CDR1 as SQVTM and CDR2 as ANQGSEA. Trimming removed 2 bases from V and 3 bases from J, with 7 bases in between. CDR3 bases: TGCAGCGTTGAAATGGGGGACACTGAAGCTTTCTTT. Amino acids: CSVEMGDTEAFF.

The rearrangement uses TRBV7-2 and TRBJ2-3; weak D call: TRBD2 (7 bases). CDR3 length: 15 amino acids. Germline V gives CDR1 SGHTA, CDR2 FQGNSA. The ends were cut back, 3 bases at V and 5 bases at J, with 15 bases in the middle. The CDR3 nucleotides are TGTGCCAGCAGCTTCGGTGGGGGGGCAGGAGATACGCAGTATTTT. Its protein product is CASSFGGGAGDTQYF.

This clonotype was counted ten times or more. The chain uses TRBV3-1 and TRBJ1-2; a weak D match, TRBD1 (6 bases). Trimming shortened V by 5 bases and J by 10 bases, and 20 bases separated the two germline ends. Germline loops: CDR1 LGHDT, CDR2 YNNKEL (reference sequence). The length of the CDR3 is 14 residues. DNA for the CDR3: TGTGCCAGCAGCTCCCCTTTTGGGGAGGGGGACTACACCTTC. It yields the protein CASSSPFGEGDYTF. The full variable domain, its missing parts supplied by reference TRBV3-1 and TRBJ1-2, is DTAVSQTPKYLVTQMGNDKSIKCEQNLGHDTMYWYKQDSKKFLKIMFSYNNKELIINETVPNRFSPKSPDKAHLNLHINSLELGDSAVYFCASSSPFGEGDYTFGSGTRLTVV.

This clonotype has a count of ten or more. CDR3 nucleotides: TGTGCCAGCAGTCAAGTTTCAGGCCAACTAGCGGGGGGCCACACCGGGGAGCTGTTTTTT. Amino acids: CASSQVSGQLAGGHTGELFF. V is TRBV28 and J is TRBJ2-2; 12 nucleotides line up with TRBD2. The CDR3 runs to 20 residues. Germline CDR1 and CDR2: MDHEN and SYDVKM. Losses at the gene ends were 5 bases for V and 3 bases for J; bases not matched to a gene: 16.